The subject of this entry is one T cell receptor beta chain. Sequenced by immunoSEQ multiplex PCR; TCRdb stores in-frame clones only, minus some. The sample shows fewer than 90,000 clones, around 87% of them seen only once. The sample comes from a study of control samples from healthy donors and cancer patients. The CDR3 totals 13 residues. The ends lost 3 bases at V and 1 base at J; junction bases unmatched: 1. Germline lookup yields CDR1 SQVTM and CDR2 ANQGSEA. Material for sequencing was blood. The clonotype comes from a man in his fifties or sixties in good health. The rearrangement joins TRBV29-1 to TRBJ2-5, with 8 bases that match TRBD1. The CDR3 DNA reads TGCAGCGTTGACAGGGGGCCCCAAGAGACCCAGTACTTC. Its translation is CSVDRGPQETQYF.